This T cell receptor beta chain stems from a study of technical replicates of blood from a few donors. The CDR3 has 15 amino acids. The V segment lost 4 bases and the J segment 5 bases; nucleotides outside the gene matches: 8. The germline V gene has CDR1 SEHNR and CDR2 FQNEAQ (reference sequence). Data came from immunoSEQ multiplex PCR; TCRdb stores just in-frame clones and leaves some out. Seen here are about 56,000 clones, around 93% observed once, and the top ten hold roughly 4.5%. The sample comprised PBMCs. The rearrangement uses TRBV7-9 and TRBJ1-1, with TRBD1 identical over 9 bases. This TCR was sampled from a human donor in good health. Some clones in this sample may be carry-over from other donors' samples. The CDR3 loop is CASSYNRDRVTEAFF. In nucleotides, the CDR3 is TGTGCCAGCAGCTATAACCGGGACAGGGTTACTGAAGCTTTCTTT.